This T cell receptor beta chain stems from a study of blood T cells in healthy people across ages. General study results and limits: Roughly linear age-related decline in beta diversity appeared, significant by age around 42.

The CDR3 runs 15 residues. The V end lost 0 bases, the J end lost 6 bases, and 13 bases lay between the germline ends. The germline CDR1 and CDR2 sequences are LGHNA and YSLEER. This clonotype was counted only a few times. No antigen is known for it. A second PCR, run for roughly 7 to 11 cycles, used a sample-barcoded 5' primer plus a J-beta primer mix. TCRdb reprocessed the 5' RACE reads via MiXCR and lists one record per CDR3 protein. The top ten hold 22% of the sample, which has under 950,000 distinct CDR3 sequences, 20% to 25% seen once. This TCR came from a man in his sixties or seventies in good health. The sequenced sample was blood. The chain is built from TRBV4-3 and TRBJ2-3, with D unclear. The CDR3 protein is CASSQDLTRTDTQYF. DNA for the CDR3: TGCGCCAGCAGCCAAGATCTAACCCGGACGGATACGCAGTATTTT.